The clone carrying this TCR beta chain was picked up many times. The target antigen is unknown. The authors built TCR beta libraries using iRepertoire HTBI primers and Arm-PCR of CDR3 regions. TCRdb reanalysed the multiplex PCR reads using MiXCR and keeps one entry per CDR3 protein. The data show hundreds of thousands of distinct CDR3 sequences, with about 18% seen just once and about 29% held by the top ten. The data were obtained in a study of regulatory T cells in long-lasting Graves disease. Study-wide context: A definition of persistent Graves' disease required over 5 years of antithyroid drugs plus positive TSH receptor antibodies. Findings and caveats of the study: Persistent patients had more shared public clonotypes (around 2,500) than new patients (just over 950). Among samples with persistent disease, TRBV28, TRBJ1-2 and TRBJ2-5 were favored.

Time point defined: persistent/refractory GD, antithyroid drugs over 5 years with positive TRAb. RNA from PBMCs was the source of the TCR library. Xi'an, China, was home to the endocrinology department that provided patients. The length of the CDR3 is 15 residues. V shed 4 bases and J 6 bases; nucleotides not matched to a gene: 9. Germline CDR1 and CDR2: SGHRS and YFSETQ. This sample comprised peripheral blood mononuclear cells (PBMCs), obtained when the disease was refractory, from a patient treated with antithyroid drugs. The source is a female donor with Graves disease. The chain couples TRBV5-1 to TRBJ2-7; TRBD1 matches 11 bases. The CDR3 protein is CASSPRTGGSREQYF. In DNA, the CDR3 is TGCGCCAGCAGCCCCCGGACAGGGGGCTCCCGCGAGCAGTACTTC.